These 27 T cell receptor beta chains were sequenced from one sample in a study of beta chain features in type 1 diabetes. Broader study findings: The study found moderately but significantly shorter TCRB CDR3s in all four CD4+ subsets of Type 1 diabetes patients.

No antigen is known for these receptors. Expressed TCRB transcripts got sequenced, as all isolated RNA was reverse transcribed. Here immunoSEQ multiplex PCR was the method, and the copy in TCRdb shows in-frame clones only, minus some. The sample yields roughly 47,000 clones, approximately 40% seen once. Sequenced sample: stem cell memory CD4+ T cells from blood. Source of these receptors: a young man with type 1 diabetes.

The rearrangement uses TRBV27 and TRBJ1-1; D is undetermined. Germline V gives CDR1 MNHEY, CDR2 SMNVEV (reference sequence). Trimming took off 5 bases at V and 8 bases at J, with 18 bases between the two ends. The CDR3 length is 14 residues. CDR3 DNA sequence: TGTGCCAGCAGTCCGCGGACTCTTGGCAGGGAAGCTTTCTTT. Translating gives CASSPRTLGREAFF.

The V call is TRBV11-2, the J call TRBJ1-4, with D tentatively TRBD1 (5 bases). Germline CDR1 reads SGHAT; CDR2 reads FQNNGV. Trimming stripped 8 bases from V and 5 bases from J, with 15 bases between. The CDR3 runs to 14 residues. Here the CDR3 reads CASSRLGPNEKLFF. In DNA, the CDR3 is TGTGCCAGCTCTAGACTGGGGCCCAATGAAAAACTGTTTTTT.

This chain links TRBV6-5 with TRBJ2-3; the D gene is possibly TRBD2 (6 bases). The length of the CDR3 is 15 residues. Germline loops: CDR1 MNHEY, CDR2 SVGAGI. The V gene lost 4 bases and the J gene lost 6 bases, with 17 bases spanning the gap. CDR3 nucleotides: TGTGCCAGCAGTTCCGGGACTGGCGATTGGGATACGCAGTATTTT. This translates into CASSSGTGDWDTQYF.

This chain connects TRBV9 to TRBJ2-3, with 11 bases lining up with TRBD2. This CDR3 has 18 amino acids. The V segment lost 4 bases and the J segment 2 bases; nucleotides outside the gene matches: 12. The germline gives CDR1 SGDLS, CDR2 YYNGEE. The CDR3 reads CASSLRLAGFPYTDTQYF. The DNA for the CDR3 is TGTGCCAGCAGCCTGCGACTAGCGGGGTTTCCATACACAGATACGCAGTATTTT.

Only a few counts were recorded for this clone. The chain joins TRBV5-4 to TRBJ2-1; D is perhaps TRBD2 (5 bases). The length of the CDR3 is 16 residues. Trimming took 0 bases from V and 2 from J, leaving 12 bases between them. Germline V lookup: CDR1 SGHNT, CDR2 YYREEE (reference sequence). CDR3 bases: TGTGCCAGCAGCTTGGGGGCGGGCTTCGCCTACAATGAGCAGTTCTTC. It codes for CASSLGAGFAYNEQFF.

The V and J genes are TRBV2 and TRBJ2-7; 11 bases agree with TRBD2. Germline lookup yields CDR1 SNHLY and CDR2 FYNNEI. This CDR3 region has 18 residues. Unmatched junction bases numbered 13, after V lost 5 bases and J lost 1 base. The CDR3 nucleotides read TGTGCCAGCAGTCCACAGCCCCTGCTAGCGGGAGGTTCCTACGAGCAGTACTTC. Amino acids: CASSPQPLLAGGSYEQYF. Based on the CDR3 plus reference TRBV2 and TRBJ2-7, the full variable domain is EPEVTQTPSHQVTQMGQEVILRCVPISNHLYFYWYRQILGQKVEFLVSFYNNEISEKSEIFDDQFSVERPDGSNFTLKIRSTKLEDSAMYFCASSPQPLLAGGSYEQYFGPGTRLTVT.

This clone was detected a few times. This sequence joins TRBV7-2 and TRBJ2-2; 8 nucleotides match TRBD2. Germline assignment: CDR1 SGHTA and CDR2 FQGNSA. The CDR3 runs 17 residues. Germline trimming cut 3 bases from V and 0 bases from J; bases unmatched to any gene: 6. For the CDR3, the DNA is TGTGCCAGCAGCTTGGGGGCGGGAGGCCCGAACACCGGGGAGCTGTTTTTT. It specifies CASSLGAGGPNTGELFF.

The chain joins TRBV18 to TRBJ1-1; no reliable D call. The length of the CDR3 is 15 residues. The germline V gene encodes CDR1 KGHSH and CDR2 LQKENI. V was trimmed by 2 bases and J by 0 bases, leaving 10 bases between them. In nucleotides, the CDR3 is TGTGCCAGCTCACCAAGGCCAGACATGAACACTGAAGCTTTCTTT. Protein sequence: CASSPRPDMNTEAFF.

The chain carries TRBV5-1 and TRBJ2-7, with a tentative D call TRBD2 (5 bases). This CDR3 spans 12 amino acids. V lost 5 bases and J lost 7, with 13 bases in between. Germline V CDR1 and CDR2: SGHRS, YFSETQ. The CDR3 here is CASRSLGREQYF. The DNA for the CDR3 is TGCGCCAGCAGATCACTAGGAAGGGAGCAGTACTTC.

This rearrangement joins TRBV7-2 to TRBJ2-1; TRBD2 matches at 14 bases. Germline V gene lookup returns CDR1 SGHTA and CDR2 FQGNSA. This CDR3 has 16 residues. Trimming cost V 1 base and J 10 bases; bases outside gene matches: 6. DNA for the CDR3: TGTGCCAGCAGCTTAGTCGGACTAGCGGGAGGAAAGGAGCAGTTCTTC. Encoded protein: CASSLVGLAGGKEQFF.

J is TRBJ1-3 and V is TRBV18; D is undetermined. In germline, CDR1 is KGHSH, CDR2 LQKENI. The CDR3 runs to 14 residues. The V end was cut by 2 bases, the J end by 2 bases, with 7 bases between. CDR3 residues: CASSPEGTGNTIYF. CDR3 nucleotide sequence: TGTGCCAGCTCACCAGAGGGTACTGGAAACACCATATATTTT.

This clone has just a few counts. The genes are TRBV28 and TRBJ1-5; D remains ambiguous. Between the trimmed V and J ends, which lost 2 bases and 6 bases, there was a span of 14 bases. The CDR3 runs to 15 residues. Germline assignment: CDR1 MDHEN and CDR2 SYDVKM. CDR3 region: CASSLRTGKFQPQHF. CDR3 in DNA: TGTGCCAGCAGTTTACGTACGGGGAAGTTTCAGCCCCAGCATTTT.

Regarding this clone: The junction and the germline gene differ at one end; a read error may be behind it. The DNA of the CDR3 is TGCGCCGGCAGCCATACGACAGGGTACACTGAAGCTTTCTTT. It codes for CAGSHTTGYTEAFF. The chain combines TRBV4-3 with TRBJ1-1, with 7 bases fitting TRBD1. Germline CDR1 reads LGHNA; CDR2 reads YSLEER. This CDR3 is built from 14 residues.

In its sample, this clone was seen once. The chain is built from TRBV18 and TRBJ2-2; a weak D match, TRBD1 (5 bases). Trimming took off 1 base at V and 5 bases at J, with 11 bases between the two ends. Germline CDR1 is KGHSH and CDR2 is LQKENI. The CDR3 runs to 15 residues. The CDR3 loop is CASSPQQGRTGELFF. CDR3 sequence (DNA): TGTGCCAGCTCACCACAGCAGGGAAGAACCGGGGAGCTGTTTTTT.

The table lists this clone with a few counts. The chain recombines TRBV4-3 with TRBJ1-3; a possible D gene is TRBD1 (5 bases). V lost 0 bases and J lost 2, with 11 bases in between. This CDR3 region has 16 residues. CDR1 is LGHNA, CDR2 YSLEER, per germline. In DNA form, the CDR3 reads TGCGCCAGCAGCCAAGATCGGAGCAGGGCTGGAAACACCATATATTTT. This gives the protein CASSQDRSRAGNTIYF.

This clone has a handful of counts. V gene TRBV7-2 combines with J gene TRBJ2-7, with TRBD2 matching 7 bases. Germline CDR1 is SGHTA and CDR2 is FQGNSA. This CDR3 has 15 residues. V shed 7 bases, J shed 1 base, and the junction held 10 bases outside the gene matches. The CDR3 protein is CASILGAGSSYEQYF. CDR3 DNA sequence: TGTGCCAGCATCCTGGGAGCGGGGAGTTCCTACGAGCAGTACTTC.

This chain links TRBV7-2 with TRBJ2-7; 7 bases map to TRBD2. Germline values: CDR1 SGHTA, CDR2 FQGNSA. The CDR3 sequence is 14 residues long. V shed 5 bases, J shed 5 bases, and the junction held 9 bases outside the gene matches. Here the CDR3 reads CASSPRYGGNEQYF. The CDR3 DNA follows: TGTGCCAGCAGCCCAAGGTACGGGGGGAACGAGCAGTACTTC. Complete variable domain (other parts from reference TRBV7-2 and TRBJ2-7): GAGVSQSPSNKVTEKGKDVELRCDPISGHTALYWYRQSLGQGLEFLIYFQGNSAPDKSGLPSDRFSAERTGGSVSTLTIQRTQQEDSAVYLCASSPRYGGNEQYFGPGTRLTVT.

The J gene is TRBJ2-7, the V gene TRBV29-1, with D perhaps matching TRBD1 (6 bases). The CDR3 sequence is 13 residues long. V lost 6 bases to trimming and J lost 2 bases, with 14 bases between them. Germline V lookup: CDR1 SQVTM, CDR2 ANQGSEA. For the CDR3, the DNA is TGCAGCGTCGGACAGAGAGCGACCTACGAGCAGTACTTC. Amino acid sequence: CSVGQRATYEQYF.

This chain uses TRBV29-1 with TRBJ2-3; the match to TRBD2 covers 9 bases. Germline-derived CDR1 and CDR2 are SQVTM and ANQGSEA. The CDR3 spans 15 residues. V shed 3 bases and J 6 bases; nucleotides not matched to a gene: 10. CDR3 sequence reads: CSVELAGSLGDTQYF. The CDR3 region has the DNA TGCAGCGTTGAGCTAGCGGGGTCCCTTGGGGATACGCAGTATTTT.

This clone was observed a single time. The genes are TRBV19 and TRBJ1-5, with TRBD1 identical over 7 bases. From germline, CDR1 is LNHDA and CDR2 SQIVND (reference sequence). The CDR3 length is 14 residues. The V and J ends lost 5 bases and 8 bases, in that order; junction bases with no gene match: 9. DNA for the CDR3: TGTGCCAGTAGTCAGACAGGGAGTTTCAAGCCCCAGCATTTT. Residues: CASSQTGSFKPQHF.

V is TRBV6-6 and J is TRBJ2-1, with no clear D. The V and J ends lost 2 bases and 0 bases respectively, with 8 bases between them. CDR1 MNHNY and CDR2 SVGAGI come from the germline V gene (reference sequence). This CDR3 is 15 amino acids long. The CDR3 coding sequence is TGTGCCAGCAGTTACGTCGCTATCTCCTACAATGAGCAGTTCTTC. Its protein product is CASSYVAISYNEQFF.

This clone was seen only a few times. The genes are TRBV28 and TRBJ2-1; 7 nucleotides match TRBD2. Germline V lookup: CDR1 MDHEN, CDR2 SYDVKM. The V segment lost 6 bases and the J segment 0 bases; nucleotides outside the gene matches: 8. The CDR3 loop spans 16 amino acids. The CDR3 sequence: CASRASGISSYNEQFF. In nucleotides, the CDR3 is TGTGCCAGCAGGGCTAGCGGAATAAGCTCCTACAATGAGCAGTTCTTC.

The chain is built from TRBV7-2 and TRBJ1-2, with a possible D match to TRBD1 (6 bases). Germline lookup yields CDR1 SGHTA and CDR2 FQGNSA. This CDR3 is built from 14 residues. Trimming removed 3 bases at V and 3 bases at J, with 11 bases between. CDR3 DNA: TGTGCCAGCAGCTTTGCCCCAGGGGACTATGGCTACACCTTC. It translates to CASSFAPGDYGYTF.

This clone was picked up a small number of times. The chain is built from TRBV10-3 and TRBJ2-1; 11 bases match TRBD2. This CDR3 spans 17 amino acids. V dropped 4 bases and J dropped 9; count of bases not matched to a gene: 14. Germline values: CDR1 ENHRY, CDR2 SYGVKD. CDR3 residues: CAISGSLAGAPMGEQFF. As DNA, the CDR3 is TGTGCCATCAGTGGGTCACTAGCGGGGGCTCCGATGGGTGAGCAGTTCTTC.

This clone was observed a few times. V gene TRBV5-4 combines with J gene TRBJ1-1; 8 bases align to TRBD1. CDR1 and CDR2 (germline): SGHNT, YYREEE (reference sequence). CDR3 size: 15 residues. Trimming cost V 4 bases and J 4 bases; bases outside gene matches: 9. The CDR3 region has the DNA TGTGCCAGCAGCCCTAGGACAGGGTCAAGCACTGAAGCTTTCTTT. Its translation is CASSPRTGSSTEAFF.

The table lists this clone with a few counts. The V and J genes are TRBV29-1 and TRBJ2-1, with TRBD2 identical over 9 bases. The CDR3 spans 14 residues. Germline V lookup: CDR1 SQVTM, CDR2 ANQGSEA. The ends lost 3 bases at V and 4 bases at J; junction bases unmatched: 4. CDR3 sequence reads: CSVDLGLAYNEQFF. The CDR3 DNA is TGCAGCGTTGATCTTGGACTAGCGTACAATGAGCAGTTCTTC.

Comments on this clone: Germline and junction disagree at one end, which may indicate a read error. This chain links TRBV27 with TRBJ1-4; no firm D call. The V gene's germline CDR1 is MNHEY and CDR2 SMNVEV (reference sequence). The CDR3 spans 13 residues. The CDR3 DNA follows: TGTGCCAGCGGTTTGCGGGGAAGTGAAAAACTGTTTTTT. Amino acid sequence: CASGLRGSEKLFF. Full variable domain (missing parts from reference TRBV27 and TRBJ1-4): EAQVTQNPRYLITVTGKKLTVTCSQNMNHEYMSWYRQDPGLGLRQIYYSMNVEVTDKGDVPEGYKVSRKEKRNFPLILESPSPNQTSLYFCASGLRGSEKLFFGSGTQLSVL.